The next 19 T cell receptor beta chains were all read from a single sample in a study of shared clonotypes between healthy human individuals. The naive CD8 subset, CD45RO-negative cells positively selected for CCR7, excluded terminally differentiated effector memory CD45RA+ cells. The assay was immunoSEQ multiplex PCR, and TCRdb's table has in-frame clones only and misses some. The sample contains about 2 million clones, 85% to 95% of which appear only once. Sequenced sample: naive CD8+ T cells sorted from blood. The receptors come from a man aged 18 to 35 in good health.

The gene calls are TRBV2 and TRBJ1-2; 8 bases agree with TRBD1. This CDR3 is built from 13 residues. J gave up 2 bases and V 7 bases, and 3 bases lay outside the gene matches. Germline CDR1 SNHLY, CDR2 FYNNEI. CDR3 in DNA: TGTGCCAGCACCCAGGGGGCGAACTATGGCTACACCTTC. Translating it yields CASTQGANYGYTF.

The chain combines TRBV7-9 with TRBJ2-7; the D is unclear. CDR1 is SEHNR, CDR2 FQNEAQ, per germline (reference sequence). V shed 1 base and J shed 3 bases, with 7 bases lying between them. This CDR3 is built from 13 residues. This CDR3 is CASSLDQIYEQYF. The CDR3 region has the DNA TGTGCCAGCAGCTTAGATCAGATCTACGAGCAGTACTTC.

V usage is TRBV5-1 and J usage is TRBJ2-1, with TRBD1 as a possible D gene (5 bases). The CDR3 runs to 16 residues. The V gene's germline CDR1 is SGHRS and CDR2 YFSETQ. Trimming cost V 4 bases and J 2 bases, with 16 bases left between them. CDR3 region: CASSPAAGPAYNEQFF. CDR3 nucleotide sequence: TGCGCCAGCAGCCCAGCCGCAGGGCCGGCCTACAATGAGCAGTTCTTC.

This chain's CDR3 is CASSLVRTGNTGELFF. CDR3 DNA sequence: TGTGCCAGCAGCTTAGTGAGGACAGGGAACACCGGGGAGCTGTTTTTT. The chain uses TRBV7-9 and TRBJ2-2, with 7 bases lining up with TRBD1. CDR1 is SEHNR and CDR2 is FQNEAQ in the germline V gene (reference sequence). This CDR3 is built from 16 residues. J lost 1 base, V lost 1 base, and 3 bases had no gene match.

The V and J genes are TRBV9 and TRBJ2-3; D perhaps matches TRBD2 (6 bases). Germline CDR1 and CDR2: SGDLS and YYNGEE. V gave up 4 bases and J gave up 5 bases, with 14 bases separating them. The CDR3 has 14 residues. This CDR3 reads CASSLANGGDTQYF. The CDR3 region has the DNA TGTGCCAGCAGCCTAGCGAATGGTGGAGATACGCAGTATTTT.

The chain joins TRBV29-1 to TRBJ2-5, with D maybe TRBD2 (5 bases). The germline gives CDR1 SQVTM, CDR2 ANQGSEA. This CDR3 has 13 residues. V lost 3 bases and J 4 bases, leaving 12 bases between the germline ends. Here the CDR3 reads CSVDLGVRETQYF. The CDR3, as DNA: TGCAGCGTTGATCTGGGAGTGAGAGAGACCCAGTACTTC.

The chain couples TRBV4-3 to TRBJ2-1; TRBD2 matches 10 bases. The germline CDR1 and CDR2 sequences are LGHNA and YSLEER. The CDR3 has 17 residues. The J segment lost 4 bases and the V segment lost 4 bases, leaving 10 bases of the junction unmatched. The CDR3 coding sequence is TGCGCCAGCAGCCCCGAGCCTGGACTAGCGGAATACAATGAGCAGTTCTTC. This encodes CASSPEPGLAEYNEQFF.

The chain links TRBV6-1 to TRBJ1-4; D unclear. The CDR3 runs to 15 residues. CDR1 is MNHNS, CDR2 SASEGT, per germline. Trimming cost V 6 bases and J 0 bases, with 11 bases left between them. Here the CDR3 DNA reads TGTGCCAGCAGCGTGACTAAATCAACTAATGAAAAACTGTTTTTT. Protein product: CASSVTKSTNEKLFF.

The chain is built from TRBV27 and TRBJ2-1, with D possibly called TRBD1 or TRBD2 (5 bases each). The CDR3 extends over 15 amino acids. The V gene's germline CDR1 is MNHEY and CDR2 SMNVEV (reference sequence). V was trimmed by 6 bases and J by 4 bases, leaving 16 bases between them. The CDR3 nucleotides are TGTGCCAGCAGGGGGGTTGGAGTCGGTTACAATGAGCAGTTCTTC. Encoded protein: CASRGVGVGYNEQFF.

The V call is TRBV5-4, the J call TRBJ2-2; weak D call: TRBD2 (5 bases). This CDR3 is built from 16 residues. Germline lookup yields CDR1 SGHNT and CDR2 YYREEE (reference sequence). V lost 2 bases and J 0 bases, leaving 11 bases between the germline ends. CDR3 in amino acids: CASSLGLPTNTGELFF. The CDR3 region has the DNA TGTGCCAGCAGCTTAGGACTTCCTACGAACACCGGGGAGCTGTTTTTT. Full variable domain (missing parts from reference TRBV5-4 and TRBJ2-2): ETGVTQSPTHLIKTRGQQVTLRCSSQSGHNTVSWYQQALGQGPQFIFQYYREEENGRGNFPPRFSGLQFPNYSSELNVNALELDDSALYLCASSLGLPTNTGELFFGEGSRLTVL.

The gene calls are TRBV4-1 and TRBJ2-2; D is undetermined. The CDR3 is 16 amino acids. V lost 0 bases and J 4 bases, leaving 12 bases between the germline ends. Per germline, CDR1 MGHRA and CDR2 YSYEKL. CDR3 DNA sequence: TGCGCCAGCAGCCAAGATTCCATGGCTACCACCGGGGAGCTGTTTTTT. It encodes CASSQDSMATTGELFF.

The V call is TRBV19, the J call TRBJ2-7; tentatively, D is TRBD2 (5 bases). With 1 base removed from V and 4 bases from J, the gap between germline ends came to 14 bases. The CDR3 has 15 residues. The germline gives CDR1 LNHDA, CDR2 SQIVND (reference sequence). The CDR3 here is CASSIAEASGYEQYF. DNA for the CDR3: TGTGCCAGTAGTATAGCCGAGGCATCGGGGTACGAGCAGTACTTC.

The rearrangement uses TRBV30 and TRBJ1-3; D is perhaps TRBD1 (5 bases). V lost 0 bases, J lost 2 bases, and 11 bases lay in between. The CDR3 is 15 residues long. The V gene's germline CDR1 is GTSNPN and CDR2 SVGIG (reference sequence). This CDR3 is CAWSVLPRAGNTIYF. The CDR3 coding sequence is TGTGCCTGGAGTGTACTCCCCAGGGCTGGAAACACCATATATTTT.

As regards this clone: Other DNA sequences in the sample encode the same CDR3. The CDR3 region is CASSQGLAGAGETQYF. The CDR3 DNA follows: TGCGCCAGCAGCCAGGGACTAGCGGGAGCTGGGGAGACCCAGTACTTC. The chain couples TRBV4-3 to TRBJ2-5, with TRBD2 matching 14 bases. This CDR3 contains 16 residues. V trimming: 3 bases; J trimming: 5 bases; junction bases outside the gene matches: 5. Per the germline V gene, CDR1 is LGHNA and CDR2 is YSLEER.

The V and J genes are TRBV27 and TRBJ1-5; D is ambiguous. Germline-derived CDR1 and CDR2 are MNHEY and SMNVEV (reference sequence). The V and J ends lost 6 bases and 4 bases respectively, with 10 bases between them. The CDR3 totals 13 residues. For the CDR3, the DNA is TGTGCCAGCAGCTCGGACCATAATCAGCCCCAGCATTTT. Its translation is CASSSDHNQPQHF.

Remarks on this clone: The identical CDR3 is also encoded by other nucleotide sequences in the sample. V gene TRBV27 combines with J gene TRBJ2-2; D gene ambiguous. The length of the CDR3 is 13 residues. Per the germline V gene, CDR1 is MNHEY and CDR2 is SMNVEV (reference sequence). Trimming took off 5 bases at V and 1 base at J, with 5 bases between the two ends. CDR3 protein: CASSPLNTGELFF. CDR3 DNA: TGTGCCAGCAGTCCCTTGAACACCGGGGAGCTGTTTTTT.

This chain connects TRBV7-9 to TRBJ1-2, with TRBD1 identical over 10 bases. V lost 5 bases, J lost 1 base, and 10 bases stayed unmatched. This CDR3 has 17 residues. The germline CDR1 and CDR2 sequences are SEHNR and FQNEAQ (reference sequence). CDR3: CASSLTGTGAINYGYTF. CDR3 in DNA: TGTGCCAGCAGCCTAACCGGGACAGGGGCCATTAACTATGGCTACACCTTC.

The J gene is TRBJ1-4, the V gene TRBV19, with D unresolved. Germline V gene lookup returns CDR1 LNHDA and CDR2 SQIVND (reference sequence). V was pared by 6 bases and J by 0 bases, with 11 bases between. The CDR3 length is 15 residues. The CDR3 here is CASRTLTSTNEKLFF. The CDR3 region has the DNA TGTGCCAGTAGAACTCTGACCTCAACTAATGAAAAACTGTTTTTT.

This rearrangement joins TRBV6-5 to TRBJ2-6; D not resolved. CDR1 is MNHEY, CDR2 SVGAGI, per germline. The CDR3 sequence is 14 residues long. The V gene lost 2 bases and the J gene lost 2 bases, with 4 bases spanning the gap. The CDR3 nucleotides read TGTGCCAGCAGTTACAGTACTGGGGCCAACGTCCTGACTTTC. It codes for CASSYSTGANVLTF.